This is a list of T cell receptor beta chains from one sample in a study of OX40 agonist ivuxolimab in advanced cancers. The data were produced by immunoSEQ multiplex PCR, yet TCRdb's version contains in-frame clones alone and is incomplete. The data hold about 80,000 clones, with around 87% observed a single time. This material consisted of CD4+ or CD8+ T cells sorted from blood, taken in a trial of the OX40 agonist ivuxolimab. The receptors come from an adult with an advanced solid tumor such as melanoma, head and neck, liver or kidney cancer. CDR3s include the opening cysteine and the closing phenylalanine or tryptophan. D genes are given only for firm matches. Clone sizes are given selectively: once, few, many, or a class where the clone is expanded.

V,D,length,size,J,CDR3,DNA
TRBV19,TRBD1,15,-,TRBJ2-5,CASSEGQGARETQYF,TGTGCCAGTAGTGAGGGACAGGGGGCTCGAGAGACCCAGTACTTC
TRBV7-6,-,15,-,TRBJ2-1,CASSLGGNDYNEQFF,TGTGCCAGCAGCTTAGGGGGTAACGACTACAATGAGCAGTTCTTC
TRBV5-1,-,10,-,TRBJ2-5,CASSGETQYF,TGCGCCAGCAGCGGAGAGACCCAGTACTTC
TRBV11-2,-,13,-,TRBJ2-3,CASSLGLADTQYF,TGTGCCAGCAGCTTAGGATTGGCAGATACGCAGTATTTT
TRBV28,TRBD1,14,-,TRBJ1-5,CATYYRGMNQPQHF,TGTGCCACCTATTACAGGGGAATGAATCAGCCCCAGCATTTT
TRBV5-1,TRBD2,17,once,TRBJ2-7,CASSRRTSGRAGYEQYF,TGCGCCAGCAGCCGACGAACAAGCGGGAGGGCCGGGTACGAGCAGTACTTC
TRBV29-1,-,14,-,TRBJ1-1,CSVAAGTFSTEAFF,TGCAGCGTGGCGGCGGGGACATTTTCCACTGAAGCTTTCTTT
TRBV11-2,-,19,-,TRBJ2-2,CASSLQLVGRYPNTGELFF,TGTGCCAGCAGCTTACAGTTGGTTGGGAGGTATCCGAACACCGGGGAGCTGTTTTTT
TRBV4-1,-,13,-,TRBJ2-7,CASSQEWHYEQYF,TGCGCCAGCAGCCAAGAATGGCACTACGAGCAGTACTTC
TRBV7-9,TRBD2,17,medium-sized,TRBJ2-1,CASSLYSSGSIYNEQFF,TGTGCCAGCAGCTTATACTCTAGCGGGAGCATTTACAATGAGCAGTTCTTC
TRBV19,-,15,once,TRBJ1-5,CASSRRGDGNQPQHF,TGTGCCAGTAGTCGGCGGGGGGATGGCAATCAGCCCCAGCATTTT
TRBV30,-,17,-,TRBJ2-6,CASDSFPSVSGANVLTF,TGTGCCTCGGACTCTTTTCCTTCCGTCTCTGGGGCCAACGTCCTGACTTTC
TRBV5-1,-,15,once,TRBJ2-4,CASSLGGQNQNIQYF,TGCGCCAGCAGCTTAGGGGGGCAAAATCAAAACATTCAGTACTTC
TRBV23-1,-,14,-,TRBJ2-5,CASSPAERTETQYF,TGCGCCAGCAGTCCTGCGGAGAGGACGGAGACCCAGTACTTC
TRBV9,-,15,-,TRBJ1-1,CASSVAPLGGTEAFF,TGTGCCAGCAGCGTAGCTCCCCTTGGGGGCACTGAAGCTTTCTTT
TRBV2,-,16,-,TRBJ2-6,CASSERGARGANVLTF,TGTGCCAGCAGTGAACGGGGGGCGCGTGGGGCCAACGTCCTGACTTTC
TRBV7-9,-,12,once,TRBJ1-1,CASSLDDVGSFF,TGTGCCAGCAGCTTAGACGATGTCGGGTCTTTCTTT
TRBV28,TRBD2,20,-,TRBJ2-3,CASSLRGLAGELTSTDTQYF,TGTGCCAGCAGTTTACGTGGACTAGCGGGGGAGCTTACTAGCACAGATACGCAGTATTTT
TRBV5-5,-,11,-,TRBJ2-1,CASSFGYEQFF,TGTGCCAGCAGCTTTGGTTATGAGCAGTTCTTC
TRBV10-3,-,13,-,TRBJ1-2,CAISGIRDYGYTF,TGTGCCATCAGTGGGATCAGGGACTATGGCTACACCTTC
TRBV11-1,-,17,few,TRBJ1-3,CASSFNPGQLSGNTIYF,TGTGCCAGCAGCTTTAATCCGGGACAACTATCTGGAAACACCATATATTTT
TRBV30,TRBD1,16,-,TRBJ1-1,CAWSDNQQGAYGKAFF,TGTGCCTGGAGTGACAACCAACAGGGGGCGTATGGGAAAGCTTTCTTT
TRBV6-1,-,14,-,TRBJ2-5,CASKGGWGQETQYF,TGTGCCAGCAAAGGGGGATGGGGTCAAGAGACCCAGTACTTC
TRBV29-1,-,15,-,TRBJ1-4,CSVGRTGTTNEKLFF,TGCAGCGTGGGCAGGACGGGAACAACTAATGAAAAACTGTTTTTT
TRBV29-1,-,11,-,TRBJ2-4,CSVERADIQYF,TGCAGCGTTGAGAGGGCTGACATTCAGTACTTC
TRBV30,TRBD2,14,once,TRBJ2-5,CAWSFGLAGETQYF,TGTGCCTGGAGTTTCGGACTAGCGGGGGAGACCCAGTACTTC
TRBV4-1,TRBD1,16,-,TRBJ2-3,CASSPLNRGHVDTQYF,TGCGCCAGCAGCCCGCTTAACAGGGGTCATGTAGATACGCAGTATTTT
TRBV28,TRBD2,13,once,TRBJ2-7,CASSPAGVYEQYF,TGTGCCAGCAGTCCAGCGGGAGTCTACGAGCAGTACTTC
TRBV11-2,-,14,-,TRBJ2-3,CASSLVGMSDTQYF,TGTGCCAGCAGCTTAGTTGGTATGAGTGATACGCAGTATTTT
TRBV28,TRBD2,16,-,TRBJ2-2,CATRESGVANTGELFF,TGTGCCACCCGGGAGAGCGGGGTCGCGAACACCGGGGAGCTGTTTTTT
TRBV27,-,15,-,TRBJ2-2,CASSAFRQSTGELFF,TGTGCCAGCTCCGCCTTTCGTCAGTCCACCGGGGAGCTGTTTTTT
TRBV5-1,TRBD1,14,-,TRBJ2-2,CASSQTGDTGELFF,TGCGCCAGCAGCCAGACAGGGGACACCGGGGAGCTGTTTTTT
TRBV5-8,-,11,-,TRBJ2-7,CASSLGYEQYF,TGTGCCAGCAGCTTGGGCTACGAGCAGTACTTC
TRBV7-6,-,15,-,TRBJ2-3,CASSGVRGRTDTQYF,TGTGCCAGCAGCGGGGTGCGGGGGCGCACAGATACGCAGTATTTT
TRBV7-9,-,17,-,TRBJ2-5,CASSSPRTDLNQETQYF,TGTGCCAGCAGCTCCCCCCGGACAGATTTGAACCAAGAGACCCAGTACTTC
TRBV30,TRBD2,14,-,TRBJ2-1,CAWERTSGGGKQFF,TGTGCTTGGGAGAGGACTAGCGGGGGAGGGAAGCAGTTCTTC
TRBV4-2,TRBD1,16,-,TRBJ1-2,CASSQGTSGQKGGYTF,TGTGCCAGCAGCCAGGGGACTTCGGGACAGAAAGGCGGCTACACCTTC